The T cell receptor (beta chain) described here comes from a study of early T cells in non-severe SARS-CoV-2 infection (dated by TCRdb to 2020 to 2023). Notes on the research overall: TCR sequencing used bulk RNA from unsorted whole blood, so alpha and beta chains could not be paired.

Overall study results and their limits: Matching against VDJdb was skewed toward anti-spike CD8 responses, likely underestimated virus-specific expansions, and missed private and CD4 specificities.

This clonotype was observed a handful of times. The antigen this receptor binds is unknown. No per-base quality is available; no much larger clone lies one base away. V drops 9 bases and J drops 11 bases, leaving 14 bases in between. The CDR3 runs 11 residues from the cysteine to the phenylalanine. Only the CDR3 DNA stays, 33 bases, in frame from base 1. CDR1 WSHSY and CDR2 SAAADI were looked up in the germline V gene. To prepare the library, 5' RACE was applied. The reads were generated on a NextSeq 500. Unique molecular identifiers were attached to individual cDNA molecules in the TCR library protocol so that sequencing error and PCR bias could be corrected. Both TCR alpha and beta chains were sequenced, and tight co-correlation was observed between alpha and beta sequence abundances in each sample. On the study's bioinformatics: V gene, J gene and CDR3 annotation of TCR sequences was performed with Decombinator V4. Expanded TCRs were defined as changing significantly between any two time points under a Poisson model with p below 0.0001. Abundances of TCRs were expressed as counts per million after normalisation to the total number of TCRs sequenced in each sample. TRAV1-2 paired with TRAJ12, TRAJ20 or TRAJ33 defined MAIT TCRs, while TRAV10 paired with TRAJ18 defined iNKT TCRs. VDJdb, accessed 1 November 2021, was searched for CMV, EBV and SARS-CoV-2 annotated TCRs, excluding TCRs annotated for multiple antigens. TCRdb redid the processing of the public reads, applying fastp at Q25 and MiXCR, and retained in-frame beta chains. One record per CDR3 amino acid sequence lists the most common genes and DNA. The V and J calls and clone size come from TCRdb's table, not from the authors' own analysis. This sample comprises roughly 60,000 distinct CDR3 sequences, around 6.6% of them detected only once. More than 5% of the sample belongs to the ten largest clones.

The study was a case-control design nested within a healthcare worker cohort in London, UK, with weekly nasopharyngeal swab PCR tests and blood sampling. Healthcare workers were recruited between 23 and 31 March 2020, during the week of the UK lockdown, and were followed weekly for up to about 16 weeks. Recombination connected TRBV10-2 to TRBJ1-3; the D gene identity is not certain. The receptor comes from an adult who was a healthcare worker with PCR-confirmed SARS-CoV-2 infection or an uninfected control (not recorded which). The input for sequencing was whole blood, taken at baseline. The CDR3 reads CARPNRAPIYF. The nucleotide sequence is given as TGCGCCAGACCCAACCGGGCCCCCATATATTTT.